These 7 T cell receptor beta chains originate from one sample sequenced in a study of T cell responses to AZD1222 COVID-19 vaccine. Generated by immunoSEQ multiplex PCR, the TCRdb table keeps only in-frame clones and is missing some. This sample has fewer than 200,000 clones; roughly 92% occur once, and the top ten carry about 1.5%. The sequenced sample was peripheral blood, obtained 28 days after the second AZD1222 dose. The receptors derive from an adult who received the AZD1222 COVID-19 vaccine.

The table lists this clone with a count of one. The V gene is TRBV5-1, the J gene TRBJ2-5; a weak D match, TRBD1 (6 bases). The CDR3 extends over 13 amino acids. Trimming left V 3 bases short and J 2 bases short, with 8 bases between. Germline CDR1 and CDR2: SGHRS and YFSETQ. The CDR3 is CASSWTVQETQYF. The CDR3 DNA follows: TGCGCCAGCAGCTGGACAGTTCAAGAGACCCAGTACTTC.

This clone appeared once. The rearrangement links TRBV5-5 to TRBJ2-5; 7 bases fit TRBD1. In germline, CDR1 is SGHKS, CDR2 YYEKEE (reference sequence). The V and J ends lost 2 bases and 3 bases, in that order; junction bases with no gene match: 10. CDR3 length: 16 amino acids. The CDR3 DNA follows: TGTGCCAGCAGCTTATCCGGGACAGAGTTTAAAGAGACCCAGTACTTC. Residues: CASSLSGTEFKETQYF.

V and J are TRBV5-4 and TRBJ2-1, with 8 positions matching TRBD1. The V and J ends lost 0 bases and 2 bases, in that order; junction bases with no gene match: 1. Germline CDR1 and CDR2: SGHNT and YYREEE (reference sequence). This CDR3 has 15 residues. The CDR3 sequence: CASSLETGAYNEQFF. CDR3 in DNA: TGTGCCAGCAGCTTGGAGACAGGGGCCTACAATGAGCAGTTCTTC.

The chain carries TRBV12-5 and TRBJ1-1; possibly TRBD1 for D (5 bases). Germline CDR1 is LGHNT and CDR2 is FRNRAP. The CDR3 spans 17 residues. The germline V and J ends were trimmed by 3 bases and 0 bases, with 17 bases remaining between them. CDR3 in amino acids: CASGLGQSGTVNTEAFF. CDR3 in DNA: TGTGCTAGTGGTTTAGGACAATCCGGGACGGTGAACACTGAAGCTTTCTTT. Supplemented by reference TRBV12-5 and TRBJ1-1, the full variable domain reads DARVTQTPRHKVTEMGQEVTMRCQPILGHNTVFWYRQTMMQGLELLAYFRNRAPLDDSGMPKDRFSAEMPDATLATLKIQPSEPRDSAVYFCASGLGQSGTVNTEAFFGQGTRLTVV.

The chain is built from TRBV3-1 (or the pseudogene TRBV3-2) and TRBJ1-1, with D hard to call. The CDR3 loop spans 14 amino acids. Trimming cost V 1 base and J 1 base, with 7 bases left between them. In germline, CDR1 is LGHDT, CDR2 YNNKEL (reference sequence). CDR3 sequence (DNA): TGTGCCAGCAGCCAAGGCAGGACGAACACTGAAGCTTTCTTT. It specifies CASSQGRTNTEAFF.

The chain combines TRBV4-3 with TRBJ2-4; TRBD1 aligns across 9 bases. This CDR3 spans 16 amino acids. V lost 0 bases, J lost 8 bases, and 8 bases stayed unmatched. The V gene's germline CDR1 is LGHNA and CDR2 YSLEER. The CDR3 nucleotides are TGCGCCAGCAGCCAAGATTCGAGGGACAGGGTTGACATTCAGTACTTC. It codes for CASSQDSRDRVDIQYF.

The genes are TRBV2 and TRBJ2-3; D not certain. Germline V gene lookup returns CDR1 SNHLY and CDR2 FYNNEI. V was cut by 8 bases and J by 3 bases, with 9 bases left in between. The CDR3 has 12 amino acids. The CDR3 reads CASVERTDTQYF. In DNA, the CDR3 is TGTGCCAGCGTTGAAAGGACAGATACGCAGTATTTT.